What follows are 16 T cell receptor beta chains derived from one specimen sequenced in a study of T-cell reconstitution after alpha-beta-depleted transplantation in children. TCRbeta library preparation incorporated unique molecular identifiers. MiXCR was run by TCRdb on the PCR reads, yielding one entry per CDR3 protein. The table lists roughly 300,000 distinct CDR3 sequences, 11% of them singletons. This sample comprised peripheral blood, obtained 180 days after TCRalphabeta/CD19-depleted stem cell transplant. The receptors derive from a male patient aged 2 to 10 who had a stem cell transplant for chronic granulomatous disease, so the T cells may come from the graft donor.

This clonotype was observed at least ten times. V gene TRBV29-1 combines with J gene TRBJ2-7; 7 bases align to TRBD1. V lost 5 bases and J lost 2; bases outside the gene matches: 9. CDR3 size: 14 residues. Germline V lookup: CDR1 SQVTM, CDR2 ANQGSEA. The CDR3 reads CSVLNRGAAYEQYF. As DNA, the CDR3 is TGCAGCGTTCTGAACAGGGGAGCCGCCTACGAGCAGTACTTC.

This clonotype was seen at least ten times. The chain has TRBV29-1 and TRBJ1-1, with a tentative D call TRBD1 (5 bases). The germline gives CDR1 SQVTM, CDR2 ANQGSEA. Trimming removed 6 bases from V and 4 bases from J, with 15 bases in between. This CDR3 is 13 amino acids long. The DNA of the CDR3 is TGCAGCGTCCCAACAGGTTTAGGCACTGAAGCTTTCTTT. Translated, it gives CSVPTGLGTEAFF.

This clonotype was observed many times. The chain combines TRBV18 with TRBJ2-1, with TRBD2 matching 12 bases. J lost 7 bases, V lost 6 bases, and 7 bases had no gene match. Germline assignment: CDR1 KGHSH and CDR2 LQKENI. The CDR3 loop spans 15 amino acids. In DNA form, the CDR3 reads TGTGCCAGCTCCCAGACTAGCGGGAGTTGGAATGAGCAGTTCTTC. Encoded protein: CASSQTSGSWNEQFF.

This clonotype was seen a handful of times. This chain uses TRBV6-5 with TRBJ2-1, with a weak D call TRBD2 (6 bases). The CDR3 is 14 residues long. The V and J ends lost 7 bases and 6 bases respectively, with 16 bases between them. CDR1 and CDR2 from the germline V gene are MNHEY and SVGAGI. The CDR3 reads CASIAAGSLNEQFF. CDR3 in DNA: TGTGCCAGCATCGCGGCCGGGAGCCTCAATGAGCAGTTCTTC.

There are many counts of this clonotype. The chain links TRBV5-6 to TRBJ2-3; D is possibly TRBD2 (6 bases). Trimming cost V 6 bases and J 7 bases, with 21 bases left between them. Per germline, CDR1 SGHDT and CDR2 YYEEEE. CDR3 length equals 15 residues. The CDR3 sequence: CASTPPSEESYTQYF. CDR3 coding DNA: TGTGCCAGCACCCCCCCTAGCGAGGAGTCATATACGCAGTATTTT. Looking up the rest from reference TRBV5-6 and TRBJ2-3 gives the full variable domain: DAGVTQSPTHLIKTRGQQVTLRCSPKSGHDTVSWYQQALGQGPQFIFQYYEEEERQRGNFPDRFSGHQFPNYSSELNVNALLLGDSALYLCASTPPSEESYTQYFGPGTRLTVL.

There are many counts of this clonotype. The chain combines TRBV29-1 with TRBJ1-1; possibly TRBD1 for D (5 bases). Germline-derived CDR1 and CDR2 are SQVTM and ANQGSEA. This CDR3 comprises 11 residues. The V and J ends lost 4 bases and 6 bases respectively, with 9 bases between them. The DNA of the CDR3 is TGCAGCGTTGGACAGTTTCCTGAAGCTTTCTTT. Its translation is CSVGQFPEAFF.

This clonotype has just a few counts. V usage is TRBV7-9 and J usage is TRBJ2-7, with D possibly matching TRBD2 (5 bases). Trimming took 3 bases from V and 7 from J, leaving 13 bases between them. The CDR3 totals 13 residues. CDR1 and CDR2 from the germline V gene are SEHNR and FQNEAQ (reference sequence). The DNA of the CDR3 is TGTGCCAGCAGCTTTGCCGGGGTCGGGGAGCAGTACTTC. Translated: CASSFAGVGEQYF.

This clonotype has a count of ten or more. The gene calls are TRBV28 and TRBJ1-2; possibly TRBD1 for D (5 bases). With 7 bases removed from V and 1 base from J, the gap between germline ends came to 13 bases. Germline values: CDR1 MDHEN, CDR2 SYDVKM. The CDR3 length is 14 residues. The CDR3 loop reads CASTPGRLNYGYTF. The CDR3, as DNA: TGTGCCAGCACTCCGGGACGCCTTAACTATGGCTACACCTTC.

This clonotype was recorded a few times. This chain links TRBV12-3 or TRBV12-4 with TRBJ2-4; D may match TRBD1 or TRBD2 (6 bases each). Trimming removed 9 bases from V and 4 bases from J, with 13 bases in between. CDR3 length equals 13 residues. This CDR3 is CASPVGGKNIQYF. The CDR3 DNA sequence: TGTGCCAGTCCTGTAGGGGGGAAAAACATTCAGTACTTC.

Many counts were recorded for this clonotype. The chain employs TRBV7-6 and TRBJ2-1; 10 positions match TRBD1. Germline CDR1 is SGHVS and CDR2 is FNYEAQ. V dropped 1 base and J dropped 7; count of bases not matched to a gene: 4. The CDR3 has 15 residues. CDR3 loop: CASSLVGTGVNEQFF. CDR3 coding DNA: TGTGCCAGCAGCTTAGTTGGGACAGGGGTGAATGAGCAGTTCTTC.

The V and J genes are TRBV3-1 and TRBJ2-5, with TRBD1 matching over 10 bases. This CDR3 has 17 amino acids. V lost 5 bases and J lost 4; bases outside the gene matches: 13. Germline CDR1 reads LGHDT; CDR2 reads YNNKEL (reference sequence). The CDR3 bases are TGTGCCAGCAGCTACGGGACAGGGGTGTCGAGCGGAGAGACCCAGTACTTC. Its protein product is CASSYGTGVSSGETQYF.

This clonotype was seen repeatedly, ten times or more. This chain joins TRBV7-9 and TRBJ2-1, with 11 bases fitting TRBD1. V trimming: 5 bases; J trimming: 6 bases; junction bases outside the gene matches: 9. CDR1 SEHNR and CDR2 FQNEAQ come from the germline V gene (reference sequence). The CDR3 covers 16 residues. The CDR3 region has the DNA TGTGCCAGCAGCCAGGCGACCGGGACAGGGGGCAATGAGCAGTTCTTC. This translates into CASSQATGTGGNEQFF.

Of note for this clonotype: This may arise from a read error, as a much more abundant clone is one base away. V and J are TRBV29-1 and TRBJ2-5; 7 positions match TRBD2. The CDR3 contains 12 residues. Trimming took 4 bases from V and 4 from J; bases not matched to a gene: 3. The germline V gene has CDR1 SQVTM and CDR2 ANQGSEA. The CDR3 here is CSVVERGETQYF. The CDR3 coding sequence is TGCAGCGTTGTCGAGCGGGGAGAGACCCAGTACTTC.

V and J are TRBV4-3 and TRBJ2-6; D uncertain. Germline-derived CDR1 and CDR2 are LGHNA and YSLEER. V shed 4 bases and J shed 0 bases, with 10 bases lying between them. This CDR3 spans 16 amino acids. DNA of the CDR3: TGCGCCAGCAGCCGCGAATACGACTCTGGGGCCAACGTCCTGACTTTC. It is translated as CASSREYDSGANVLTF.

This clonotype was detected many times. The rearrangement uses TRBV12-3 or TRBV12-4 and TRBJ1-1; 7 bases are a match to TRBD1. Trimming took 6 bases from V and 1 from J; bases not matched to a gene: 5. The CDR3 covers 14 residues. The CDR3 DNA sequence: TGTGCCAGCAGACAGGGGACCACGAACACTGAAGCTTTCTTT. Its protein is CASRQGTTNTEAFF.

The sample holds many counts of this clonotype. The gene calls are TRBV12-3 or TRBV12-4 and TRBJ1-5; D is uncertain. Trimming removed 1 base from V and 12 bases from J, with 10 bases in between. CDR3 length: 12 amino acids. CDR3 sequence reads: CASSLGAILQHF. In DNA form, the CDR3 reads TGTGCCAGCAGTTTAGGCGCTATTCTCCAGCATTTT.